The 32 T cell receptor beta chains below come from one sample, sequenced in a study of T-cell reconstitution after alpha-beta-depleted transplantation in children (dated by TCRdb to 2015 to 2016). Explained via the paper, the treatment or condition label denotes: allogeneic hematopoietic cell transplantation with graft depleted of TCRalphabeta T cells and CD19 B cells. Library construction relied on PCR. Data came from an Illumina HiSeq 2500. To normalize quantification of the TCRbeta repertoire, the TCR libraries were built with molecular barcoding that relied on unique molecular identifiers. In-frame beta chains were kept once TCRdb had trimmed the public reads at Q25 with fastp and called clones with MiXCR. All rows with the same CDR3 protein become a single entry with the most common DNA and genes. A total of 300,000 to 400,000 distinct CDR3 sequences appear in this sample, 16% of them only once. Of the sample, around 41% is held by the ten largest clones.

The sample here was PBMCs, mostly from graft donor cells, taken 360 days after TCRalphabeta/CD19-depleted stem cell transplant. All receptors derive from a male patient between 2 and 15 years old who had a stem cell transplant for acute lymphoblastic leukemia, so the T cells may come from the graft donor.

This clonotype was seen a handful of times. The V call is TRBV12-3 or TRBV12-4, the J call TRBJ2-3; possible D gene TRBD2, 7 bases. Between the trimmed V and J ends, which lost 2 bases and 3 bases, there was a span of 18 bases. CDR3 length equals 17 residues. The CDR3 bases are TGTGCCAGCAGTTTAAGGGCTAGCGGAGACAGGACAGATACGCAGTATTTT. Translation gives CASSLRASGDRTDTQYF.

There are a few counts of this clonotype. The rearrangement joins TRBV5-1 to TRBJ1-2, with TRBD1 matching 7 bases. The CDR3 has 15 amino acids. Per the germline V gene, CDR1 is SGHRS and CDR2 is YFSETQ. J lost 4 bases, V lost 5 bases, and 11 bases had no gene match. CDR3 sequence: CASRFRQGRSYGYTF. The CDR3 nucleotides read TGCGCCAGCAGGTTTAGACAGGGTCGCAGCTATGGCTACACCTTC.

There are a few counts of this clonotype. This chain uses TRBV27 with TRBJ1-4; weak D call: TRBD1 (6 bases). Germline V gene sequence: CDR1 MNHEY, CDR2 SMNVEV (reference sequence). The CDR3 length is 14 residues. Trimming stripped 4 bases from V and 7 bases from J, with 13 bases between. The CDR3 region has the DNA TGTGCCAGCAGTTCGCGCAGGGGCGCTGAAAAACTGTTTTTT. Amino acids: CASSSRRGAEKLFF.

This clonotype was counted at least ten times. This chain uses TRBV24-1 with TRBJ2-1, with TRBD1 as a possible D gene (6 bases). This CDR3 comprises 16 residues. The ends were cut back, 2 bases at V and 5 bases at J, with 15 bases in the middle. CDR1 is KGHDR, CDR2 SFDVKD, per germline. CDR3 in DNA: TGTGCCACCAGTGATTCCGTTTTACAGGGACACAATGAGCAGTTCTTC. As protein: CATSDSVLQGHNEQFF.

This clonotype appeared a few times. The rearrangement uses TRBV20-1 and TRBJ1-5, with 9 bases matching TRBD1. The V segment lost 6 bases and the J segment 4 bases; nucleotides outside the gene matches: 10. The CDR3 has 15 amino acids. Germline V gene lookup returns CDR1 DFQATT and CDR2 SNEGSKA (reference sequence). The CDR3 bases are TGCAGTGCCACCTCCAGACAGGGGGGTAATCAGCCCCAGCATTTT. Amino acids: CSATSRQGGNQPQHF.

V is TRBV6-2 or TRBV6-3 and J is TRBJ2-5; TRBD2 might be the D (5 bases). V lost 7 bases and J 5 bases, leaving 8 bases between the germline ends. Germline-derived CDR1 and CDR2 are MNHEY and SVGEGT. This CDR3 comprises 11 residues. Here the CDR3 reads CASKQRETQYF. The CDR3 DNA reads as TGTGCCAGCAAGCAGCGGGAGACCCAGTACTTC.

V gene TRBV12-3 or TRBV12-4 combines with J gene TRBJ2-3; TRBD2 matches 10 bases. The CDR3 spans 14 residues. The V segment lost 5 bases and the J segment 6 bases; nucleotides outside the gene matches: 5. This chain's CDR3 is CASSLSGRWDTQYF. The CDR3 DNA is TGTGCCAGCAGTCTTAGCGGGAGGTGGGATACGCAGTATTTT.

The chain recombines TRBV14 with TRBJ2-5; D not resolved. The CDR3 covers 13 residues. Trimming removed 0 bases at V and 5 bases at J, with 7 bases between. The V gene's germline CDR1 is SGHDN and CDR2 FVKESK. The CDR3: CASSQDMWETQYF. The CDR3 nucleotides read TGTGCCAGCAGCCAAGATATGTGGGAGACCCAGTACTTC.

The chain carries TRBV27 and TRBJ2-1; 12 nucleotides match TRBD2. With V trimmed by 0 bases and J by 7 bases, 13 bases remained unmatched. The CDR3 is 19 amino acids. Germline-derived CDR1 and CDR2 are MNHEY and SMNVEV (reference sequence). This chain's CDR3 is CASSLSLGLAGRRRNEQFF. CDR3 nucleotide sequence: TGTGCCAGCAGTTTATCCCTAGGACTAGCGGGAAGGAGGAGGAATGAGCAGTTCTTC.

The chain is built from TRBV6-5 and TRBJ2-1; 9 nucleotides agree with TRBD2. The ends lost 1 base at V and 0 bases at J; junction bases unmatched: 4. CDR1 and CDR2 from the germline V gene are MNHEY and SVGAGI. There are 17 residues in the CDR3. CDR3 DNA sequence: TGTGCCAGCAGTTACTGGGGTAGCGGGAGCTCCTACAATGAGCAGTTCTTC. Protein sequence: CASSYWGSGSSYNEQFF.

This clonotype was recorded at least ten times. The chain uses TRBV4-2 and TRBJ2-2, with 7 bases aligning to TRBD2. CDR1 is LGHNA and CDR2 is YNFKEQ in the germline V gene. V lost 1 base, J lost 8 bases, and 10 bases stayed unmatched. The CDR3 consists of 16 residues. The CDR3 loop is CASSQGWRGRMGELFF. Written as DNA, the CDR3 is TGTGCCAGCAGCCAAGGTTGGCGGGGGAGAATGGGGGAGCTGTTTTTT.

There are a few counts of this clonotype. The V and J genes are TRBV12-3 or TRBV12-4 and TRBJ1-2, with a weak D call TRBD1 (6 bases). This CDR3 has 13 residues. V lost 6 bases to trimming and J lost 8 bases, with 16 bases between them. CDR3 sequence reads: CASSPRTAAGYTF. CDR3 coding DNA: TGTGCCAGCAGCCCTAGGACAGCGGCGGGCTACACCTTC.

In DNA form, the CDR3 reads TGCAGTGCTAGGAGCAGGAGGGAAGAGACCCAGTACTTC. Its translation: CSARSRREETQYF. V usage is TRBV20-1 and J usage is TRBJ2-5; the D gene is possibly TRBD2 (6 bases). V lost 3 bases, J lost 3 bases, and 11 bases lay in between. Germline lookup yields CDR1 DFQATT and CDR2 SNEGSKA (reference sequence). This CDR3 comprises 13 residues.

In this sample, this clonotype turned up many times. The chain combines TRBV7-9 with TRBJ2-7; a weak D match, TRBD1 (6 bases). CDR1 SEHNR and CDR2 FQNEAQ come from the germline V gene (reference sequence). The V end lost 1 base, the J end lost 0 bases, and 19 bases lay between the germline ends. CDR3 length: 18 residues. Written as DNA, the CDR3 is TGTGCCAGCAGCTTAGTTGAACCGGGACAACGTATCTCCTACGAGCAGTACTTC. It is translated as CASSLVEPGQRISYEQYF.

The chain uses TRBV9 and TRBJ2-3; no reliable D call. The length of the CDR3 is 15 residues. CDR1 and CDR2 (germline): SGDLS, YYNGEE. V lost 4 bases and J lost 1, with 13 bases in between. The CDR3, as DNA: TGTGCCAGCAGCCGGAGTGGTCTCGGCACAGATACGCAGTATTTT. Encoded protein: CASSRSGLGTDTQYF.

This clonotype was seen only a few times. This chain links TRBV10-3 with TRBJ2-7; D unresolved. This CDR3 is 10 amino acids long. Germline-derived CDR1 and CDR2 are ENHRY and SYGVKD. Trimming took off 8 bases at V and 6 bases at J, with 8 bases between the two ends. CDR3 residues: CAIGVAEQYF. CDR3 nucleotides: TGTGCCATCGGGGTCGCCGAGCAGTACTTC.

This clonotype was found many times. This chain uses TRBV7-9 with TRBJ2-2; D is undetermined. Looked up from germline, CDR1 is SEHNR and CDR2 is FQNEAQ (reference sequence). This CDR3 has 16 amino acids. Trimming took off 5 bases at V and 3 bases at J, with 16 bases between the two ends. CDR3 nucleotide sequence: TGTGCCAGCAGCCCCAGCCCCGGTCCGGACACCGGGGAGCTGTTTTTT. This sequence encodes CASSPSPGPDTGELFF.

The chain has TRBV7-8 and TRBJ1-3; the D gene is possibly TRBD1 (5 bases). CDR1 SGHVS and CDR2 FQNEAQ come from the germline V gene. With 6 bases removed from V and 0 bases from J, the gap between germline ends came to 15 bases. The CDR3 extends over 16 amino acids. As DNA, the CDR3 is TGTGCCAGCAGTTGGTTACAGGCGGACTCTGGAAACACCATATATTTT. Translation gives CASSWLQADSGNTIYF.

This clonotype was seen only a few times. This chain links TRBV5-1 with TRBJ2-3; D possibly uses TRBD1 or TRBD2 (6 bases each). The CDR3 has 17 amino acids. Germline V gives CDR1 SGHRS, CDR2 YFSETQ. The V end lost 4 bases, the J end lost 7 bases, and 25 bases lay between the germline ends. CDR3 loop: CASSQGLAAPGSYTQYF. The CDR3, as DNA: TGCGCCAGCAGCCAGGGGTTAGCGGCCCCGGGGAGTTATACGCAGTATTTT.

This clonotype was counted at least ten times. This chain connects TRBV12-3 or TRBV12-4 to TRBJ1-3, with a possible D match to TRBD1 (5 bases). Trimming took 1 base from V and 4 from J, leaving 8 bases between them. The CDR3 loop spans 14 amino acids. The CDR3 sequence: CASSLEGRGNTIYF. CDR3 sequence (DNA): TGTGCCAGCAGTTTAGAGGGGAGAGGAAACACCATATATTTT.

J is TRBJ2-5 and V is TRBV7-6; D tentatively fits TRBD1 or TRBD2 (6 bases each). From germline, CDR1 is SGHVS and CDR2 FNYEAQ. The CDR3 totals 14 residues. With 8 bases removed from V and 2 bases from J, the gap between germline ends came to 15 bases. The CDR3 reads CASAYGGLQETQYF. The CDR3 DNA is TGTGCCAGCGCCTATGGGGGGCTTCAAGAGACCCAGTACTTC.

The chain has TRBV5-6 and TRBJ2-1; TRBD1 matches 7 bases. Per the germline V gene, CDR1 is SGHDT and CDR2 is YYEEEE. V gave up 7 bases and J gave up 5 bases; unmatched junction bases: 6. This CDR3 contains 13 residues. DNA for the CDR3: TGTGCCAGCGGACAGGATCTAAACAATGAGCAGTTCTTC. The encoded protein is CASGQDLNNEQFF. Together with reference TRBV5-6 and TRBJ2-1, the CDR3 gives the full variable domain: DAGVTQSPTHLIKTRGQQVTLRCSPKSGHDTVSWYQQALGQGPQFIFQYYEEEERQRGNFPDRFSGHQFPNYSSELNVNALLLGDSALYLCASGQDLNNEQFFGPGTRLTVL.

As DNA, the CDR3 is TGTGCCAGCAGCCCTTTCCTGGACAGGGCAATGAACACTGAAGCTTTCTTT. Encoded protein: CASSPFLDRAMNTEAFF. The V and J genes are TRBV7-8 and TRBJ1-1, with TRBD1 identical over 8 bases. The CDR3 length is 17 residues. CDR1 and CDR2 (germline): SGHVS, FQNEAQ. Trimming took 5 bases from V and 0 from J; bases not matched to a gene: 11. The full variable domain, in which reference TRBV7-8 and TRBJ1-1 provide the parts outside the CDR3, is GAGVSQSPRYKVAKRGQDVALRCDPISGHVSLFWYQQALGQGPEFLTYFQNEAQLDKSGLPSDRFFAERPEGSVSTLKIQRTQQEDSAVYLCASSPFLDRAMNTEAFFGQGTRLTVV.

This rearrangement joins TRBV30 to TRBJ2-3; TRBD1 might be the D (5 bases). The CDR3 sequence is 16 residues long. Trimming pared 2 bases from V and 0 bases from J, leaving 15 bases between. The germline CDR1 and CDR2 sequences are GTSNPN and SVGIG (reference sequence). CDR3 region: CAWSQPTASSTDTQYF. CDR3 nucleotide sequence: TGTGCCTGGAGTCAACCGACAGCTTCTAGCACAGATACGCAGTATTTT.

This clonotype has only a few counts. This chain connects TRBV20-1 to TRBJ1-2; TRBD1 agrees at 7 bases. The germline V gene encodes CDR1 DFQATT and CDR2 SNEGSKA (reference sequence). The CDR3 sequence is 16 residues long. Unmatched junction bases numbered 8, after V lost 0 bases and J lost 1 base. This CDR3 is CSARDIQGPFNYGYTF. DNA of the CDR3: TGCAGTGCTAGAGATATACAGGGGCCTTTTAACTATGGCTACACCTTC.

This clonotype was recorded at least ten times. CDR3 sequence reads: CASSSLAGDSYEQYF. The DNA for the CDR3 is TGTGCCAGCAGTTCTCTAGCGGGGGACTCCTACGAGCAGTACTTC. V is TRBV6-2 or TRBV6-3 and J is TRBJ2-7; 10 bases align to TRBD2. Trimming cost V 4 bases and J 0 bases; bases outside gene matches: 3. The CDR3 covers 15 residues. Per germline, CDR1 MNHEY and CDR2 SVGEGT.

CDR3 in amino acids: CSASRRGPNEQFF. The DNA of the CDR3 is TGCAGTGCTAGTCGGCGGGGTCCCAATGAGCAGTTCTTC. The chain joins TRBV20-1 to TRBJ2-1; perhaps TRBD2 as D (6 bases). The germline V gene encodes CDR1 DFQATT and CDR2 SNEGSKA (reference sequence). Trimming pared 3 bases from V and 6 bases from J, leaving 12 bases between. The CDR3 loop spans 13 amino acids.

There are a few counts of this clonotype. V is TRBV7-9 and J is TRBJ2-2; D may be TRBD1 (6 bases). V lost 5 bases to trimming and J lost 2 bases, with 15 bases between them. This CDR3 is 16 amino acids long. The germline gives CDR1 SEHNR, CDR2 FQNEAQ (reference sequence). This CDR3 is CASSPPRTANTGELFF. CDR3 DNA sequence: TGTGCCAGCAGCCCCCCTAGGACAGCTAACACCGGGGAGCTGTTTTTT.

V is TRBV12-3 or TRBV12-4 and J is TRBJ2-7; D gene unclear. This CDR3 has 12 residues. V was clipped by 1 base and J by 8 bases, with 9 bases between them. CDR3 residues: CASSLGAPQQYF. Here the CDR3 DNA reads TGTGCCAGCAGTTTAGGCGCCCCCCAGCAGTACTTC.

Written as DNA, the CDR3 is TGTGCCACCAGCGGGGACAGAACCTACGAGCAGTACTTC. Its translation is CATSGDRTYEQYF. V is TRBV15 and J is TRBJ2-7; TRBD1 matches at 7 bases. V trimming: 5 bases; J trimming: 2 bases; junction bases outside the gene matches: 3. CDR1 is LNHNV, CDR2 YYDKDF, per germline (reference sequence). The CDR3 loop spans 13 amino acids.

This clonotype was recorded at least ten times. The J gene is TRBJ2-7, the V gene TRBV6-1, with D hard to call. The CDR3 is 12 amino acids. Looked up from germline, CDR1 is MNHNS and CDR2 is SASEGT. V lost 7 bases and J lost 0, with 7 bases in between. The CDR3 region has the DNA TGTGCCAGCAATGTCCCCTCCTACGAGCAGTACTTC. This encodes CASNVPSYEQYF.

This clonotype was seen only a few times. For the CDR3, the DNA is TGTGCCAGCAGCTTAGAGATCCACGGGACTAGCGGGAGTAATGAGCAGTTCTTC. This gives the protein CASSLEIHGTSGSNEQFF. The chain couples TRBV7-8 to TRBJ2-1; TRBD2 agrees at 14 bases. Looked up from germline, CDR1 is SGHVS and CDR2 is FQNEAQ. The ends lost 1 base at V and 7 bases at J; junction bases unmatched: 9. The CDR3 runs to 18 residues. Full variable domain (remainder filled in from reference TRBV7-8 and TRBJ2-1): GAGVSQSPRYKVAKRGQDVALRCDPISGHVSLFWYQQALGQGPEFLTYFQNEAQLDKSGLPSDRFFAERPEGSVSTLKIQRTQQEDSAVYLCASSLEIHGTSGSNEQFFGPGTRLTVL.